The next 13 T cell receptor beta chains were all read from a single sample in a study of metastatic and nonmetastatic thyroid tumors. TCRdb reprocessed the PCR reads via MiXCR. The sample has roughly 93,000 clones; 10% to 15% are singletons. None of the patients had undergone any treatment ahead of thyroid surgery. Sequenced material: blood. The receptors were gathered from a female donor with papillary thyroid cancer or a benign thyroid nodule (not recorded which). Some clones in this sample may be carry-over from other donors' samples.

This clone was found many times. The chain recombines TRBV4-2 with TRBJ1-4; 8 bases are a match to TRBD1. V was pared by 7 bases and J by 3 bases, with 7 bases of the junction left unmatched. CDR1 and CDR2 from the germline V gene are LGHNA and YNFKEQ. CDR3 length: 15 residues. The CDR3 protein is CASNRQGAANEKLFF. The CDR3 coding sequence is TGTGCCAGCAACCGCCAGGGGGCCGCTAATGAAAAACTGTTTTTT.

This clone was seen repeatedly, ten times or more. The CDR3 loop reads CASSLAVSQGNEQFF. CDR3 nucleotides: TGTGCCAGCAGTTTGGCGGTTTCCCAGGGGAATGAGCAGTTCTTC. The chain combines TRBV27 with TRBJ2-1; D may be TRBD1 (6 bases). The CDR3 totals 15 residues. Trimming pared 3 bases from V and 7 bases from J, leaving 16 bases between. Germline CDR1 and CDR2: MNHEY and SMNVEV (reference sequence).

This clone was picked up many times. Other DNA sequences in this specimen translate into the identical CDR3. V usage is TRBV7-6 and J usage is TRBJ1-1; unclear D gene. The CDR3 is made up of 13 amino acids. The germline V and J ends were trimmed by 3 bases and 1 base, with 6 bases remaining between them. Germline lookup yields CDR1 SGHVS and CDR2 FNYEAQ. Here the CDR3 reads CASSFGRNTEAFF. The CDR3 coding sequence is TGTGCCAGCAGCTTTGGGCGGAACACTGAAGCTTTCTTT. Full variable domain (missing parts from reference TRBV7-6 and TRBJ1-1): GAGVSQSPRYKVTKRGQDVALRCDPISGHVSLYWYRQALGQGPEFLTYFNYEAQQDKSGLPNDRFSAERPEGSISTLTIQRTEQRDSAMYRCASSFGRNTEAFFGQGTRLTVV.

This clone was observed many times. The chain is built from TRBV7-9 and TRBJ1-1, with unresolved D. The CDR3 sequence is 13 residues long. Trimming took 6 bases from V and 1 from J, leaving 9 bases between them. CDR1 and CDR2 from the germline V gene are SEHNR and FQNEAQ (reference sequence). Here the CDR3 reads CASSQSQNTEAFF. DNA of the CDR3: TGTGCCAGCAGTCAGAGTCAGAACACTGAAGCTTTCTTT.

Points on this clone: A much more abundant neighbour one base away suggests this may be a read error. The same CDR3 can be traced to other DNA sequences in this sample. The rearrangement joins TRBV27 to TRBJ2-5; D unclear. CDR1 is MNHEY, CDR2 SMNVEV, per germline (reference sequence). The CDR3 has 14 amino acids. The CDR3 spells CASSLRSKVETQYF. The CDR3 region has the DNA TGTGCAAGCAGTTTACGCTCGAAGGTGGAGACCCAGTACTTC.

This clone appeared many times. The rearrangement joins TRBV7-6 to TRBJ2-1; D is perhaps TRBD2 (6 bases). CDR1 is SGHVS and CDR2 is FNYEAQ in the germline V gene. The CDR3 has 15 amino acids. Trimming took 1 base from V and 4 from J, leaving 11 bases between them. The CDR3 here is CASSLGASEYNEQFF. Written as DNA, the CDR3 is TGTGCCAGCAGCTTAGGGGCTAGCGAATACAATGAGCAGTTCTTC.

This clone was seen many times. The chain carries TRBV11-2 and TRBJ2-7, with TRBD1 as a possible D gene (6 bases). The V gene's germline CDR1 is SGHAT and CDR2 FQNNGV. V dropped 5 bases and J dropped 6 bases, with 14 bases sitting between them. The CDR3 sequence is 13 residues long. The DNA for the CDR3 is TGTGCCAGCAGCCCCACACAGGGAAGCGAGCAGTACTTC. Translation gives CASSPTQGSEQYF. Based on the CDR3 plus reference TRBV11-2 and TRBJ2-7, the full variable domain is EAGVAQSPRYKIIEKRQSVAFWCNPISGHATLYWYQQILGQGPKLLIQFQNNGVVDDSQLPKDRFSAERLKGVDSTLKIQPAKLEDSAVYLCASSPTQGSEQYFGPGTRLTVT.

Worth noting for this clone: A read error may explain this, as a much larger clone is one base away. Other DNA variants within this sample encode the same CDR3. V gene TRBV14 combines with J gene TRBJ1-1; D not certain. The CDR3 spans 14 residues. The germline V gene has CDR1 SGHDN and CDR2 FVKESK. The CDR3: CASSLRTVNTEAFF. As DNA, the CDR3 is TGTGCCAGCAGCCTTAGGACGGTGAACACCGAAGCTTTCTTT.

This sequence joins TRBV19 and TRBJ1-6, with 7 bases that match TRBD1. CDR1 and CDR2 from the germline V gene are LNHDA and SQIVND (reference sequence). V shed 5 bases and J 7 bases; nucleotides not matched to a gene: 14. This CDR3 is 17 amino acids long. The CDR3 loop reads CASSQGLTGTANSPLHF. The CDR3 DNA reads TGTGCCAGTAGTCAAGGACTGACAGGGACAGCAAATTCACCCCTCCACTTT.

The table lists this clone with many counts. V is TRBV9 and J is TRBJ2-5, with 8 bases matching TRBD2. The CDR3 is made up of 15 amino acids. Looked up from germline, CDR1 is SGDLS and CDR2 is YYNGEE. V dropped 4 bases and J dropped 2; count of bases not matched to a gene: 7. The CDR3 is CASSLGTSGQETQYF. The CDR3 nucleotides read TGTGCCAGCAGCCTAGGAACTAGCGGACAAGAGACCCAGTACTTC.

The rearrangement uses TRBV3-1 and TRBJ2-5; D call uncertain. The germline V gene encodes CDR1 LGHDT and CDR2 YNNKEL (reference sequence). CDR3 length: 16 residues. Trimming pared 4 bases from V and 1 base from J, leaving 16 bases between. The CDR3 nucleotides are TGTGCCAGCAGCCTGGTCCCCATGGGTCCCCAAGAGACCCAGTACTTC. Translated, it gives CASSLVPMGPQETQYF.

This clone showed up many times. The chain uses TRBV7-8 and TRBJ1-2, with 9 bases aligning to TRBD1. The CDR3 spans 17 residues. Germline V gene lookup returns CDR1 SGHVS and CDR2 FQNEAQ. Losses at the gene ends were 2 bases for V and 4 bases for J; bases not matched to a gene: 11. The CDR3 nucleotides are TGTGCCAGCAGCTTACCCCGGACAGGGGTCGGTCGCTATGGCTACACCTTC. It codes for CASSLPRTGVGRYGYTF.

This clone appeared many times. The V and J genes are TRBV28 and TRBJ1-6, with D uncertain. The CDR3 runs 12 residues. The germline V gene encodes CDR1 MDHEN and CDR2 SYDVKM. Trimming cost V 6 bases and J 12 bases, with 12 bases left between them. CDR3 in amino acids: CASRSRAGPLHF. Written as DNA, the CDR3 is TGTGCCAGCAGATCACGGGCGGGACCCCTCCACTTT.